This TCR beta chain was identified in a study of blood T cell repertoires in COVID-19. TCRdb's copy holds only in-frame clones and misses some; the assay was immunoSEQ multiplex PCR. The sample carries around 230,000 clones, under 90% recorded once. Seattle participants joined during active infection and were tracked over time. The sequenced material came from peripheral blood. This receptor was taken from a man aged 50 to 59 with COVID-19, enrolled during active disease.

The CDR3 DNA follows: TGTGCCAGCAGCAGACAGGGAGAAGATACGCAGTATTTT. It yields the protein CASSRQGEDTQYF. The V gene is TRBV3-1 (or the pseudogene TRBV3-2), the J gene TRBJ2-3; 7 bases are a match to TRBD1. Germline CDR1 is LGHDT and CDR2 is YNNKEL (reference sequence). Trimming at V came to 5 bases and at J to 5 bases, leaving 4 bases not matched to a gene. The CDR3 has 13 amino acids.